This T cell receptor (beta chain) was retrieved from a study of vaccination and CD4 T cells after COVID-19. CDR3 length equals 13 residues. Germline CDR1 SGHTA, CDR2 FQGNSA. The ends lost 1 base at V and 5 bases at J; junction bases unmatched: 2. The Oncomine TCR Beta short-read assay was applied to DNA of cultured CD4+ T cells. TCRdb re-called the PCR reads through MiXCR, storing one row per CDR3 protein. Among 20,000 or so distinct CDR3 sequences listed, more than 30% were seen once. Treatment noted: roughly ten-day PBMC culture with coronavirus spike peptide pools or control peptides (ViraFEST assay). On this clonotype itself: The antigen is unknown.

The chain carries TRBV7-2 and TRBJ2-7, with 7 nucleotides matching TRBD2. The sequenced sample was CD4+ T cells from blood, cultured in vitro, obtained before SARS-CoV-2 vaccination. The source of this sequence is a human donor who received a COVID-19 vaccine. CDR3 coding DNA: TGTGCCAGCAGCTTAGGAGGGAGGGACGAGCAGTACTTC. This encodes CASSLGGRDEQYF. Using reference TRBV7-2 and TRBJ2-7 for the parts outside the CDR3, the full variable domain is GAGVSQSPSNKVTEKGKDVELRCDPISGHTALYWYRQSLGQGLEFLIYFQGNSAPDKSGLPSDRFSAERTGGSVSTLTIQRTQQEDSAVYLCASSLGGRDEQYFGPGTRLTVT.